Following are 26 T cell receptor beta chains from one sample sequenced in a study of cytomegalovirus exposure and HLA in healthy donors (dated by TCRdb to the late 2010s). Receptor libraries were prepared by the immunoSEQ multiplex PCR assay. The multiplex PCR relied on a mix of 60 forward primers for TCR Vbeta segments and 13 reverse primers for TCR Jbeta segments. The table comes from immuneACCESS by way of TCRdb, which keeps in-frame sequences with V and J called. Part of the clones is missing from these tables; in studies checked, under half for an unresolved V gene and the rest for unknown reasons. This sample holds around 150,000 clones; around 72% were observed only once. Together, the top ten hold approximately 15% of the sample. The sample taken for sequencing was PBMCs. The source of these receptors is a human donor in good health.

This clone was observed a few times. CDR3 nucleotide sequence: TGTGCCAGCAGTTTCAGGGGGGTTTTTAGTGGTGGAAACACCATATATTTT. The encoded protein is CASSFRGVFSGGNTIYF. V and J are TRBV28 and TRBJ1-3; TRBD1 matches at 7 bases. The CDR3 sequence is 17 residues long. Germline V gene sequence: CDR1 MDHEN, CDR2 SYDVKM. Trimming at V came to 3 bases and at J to 3 bases, leaving 11 bases not matched to a gene.

This clone was counted between two and nine times. The V gene is TRBV11-2, the J gene TRBJ2-3, with TRBD2 identical over 9 bases. The length of the CDR3 is 16 residues. V lost 4 bases and J lost 6; bases outside the gene matches: 11. Germline V lookup: CDR1 SGHAT, CDR2 FQNNGV. The CDR3 DNA is TGTGCCAGCAGCTCCTTCTCGGCGGGGGGGCCGGATACGCAGTATTTT. Translating gives CASSSFSAGGPDTQYF.

This clone has a single count. The chain couples TRBV11-2 to TRBJ2-1, with a tentative D call TRBD1 (6 bases). The V end lost 1 base, the J end lost 13 bases, and 20 bases lay between the germline ends. CDR1 and CDR2 (germline): SGHAT, FQNNGV. CDR3 length equals 15 residues. The CDR3 DNA is TGTGCCAGCAGCTTAGGATTCCAGGGGCAATGTGTTCAGTTCTTC. Translation: CASSLGFQGQCVQFF.

This chain connects TRBV4-1 to TRBJ2-1; 7 bases agree with TRBD1. Germline V gene sequence: CDR1 MGHRA, CDR2 YSYEKL. The ends lost 9 bases at V and 1 base at J; junction bases unmatched: 9. The CDR3 sequence is 15 residues long. The DNA of the CDR3 is TGCGCCAGTGCTGTTCGACAGGGTTCCTACAATGAGCAGTTCTTC. It is translated as CASAVRQGSYNEQFF.

The chain uses TRBV28 and TRBJ1-2; TRBD1 agrees at 9 bases. Germline values: CDR1 MDHEN, CDR2 SYDVKM. V dropped 3 bases and J dropped 6; count of bases not matched to a gene: 2. The CDR3 has 13 residues. The CDR3: CASSFGTGNGYTF. CDR3 nucleotide sequence: TGTGCCAGCAGTTTTGGGACAGGGAATGGCTACACCTTC.

The V gene is TRBV4-1, the J gene TRBJ2-7; 9 nucleotides agree with TRBD1. Germline-derived CDR1 and CDR2 are MGHRA and YSYEKL. The CDR3 has 16 residues. V shed 0 bases, J shed 0 bases, and the junction held 3 bases outside the gene matches. CDR3 loop: CASSQDGGQGSYEQYF. The CDR3 DNA sequence: TGCGCCAGCAGCCAAGATGGGGGACAGGGCTCCTACGAGCAGTACTTC.

Details on this clone: Other DNA sequences in the same sample also yield this CDR3. V gene TRBV28 combines with J gene TRBJ1-5; maybe TRBD1 (5 bases). This CDR3 region has 15 residues. V lost 2 bases and J lost 6, with 14 bases in between. Germline values: CDR1 MDHEN, CDR2 SYDVKM. CDR3 bases: TGTGCCAGCAGTTTAGGTCAGGGATTTCGTCAGCCCCAGCATTTT. It is translated as CASSLGQGFRQPQHF.

This CDR3 reads CASSLLAGAVYNEQFF. CDR3 DNA: TGTGCCAGCAGCTTGTTAGCGGGAGCTGTCTACAATGAGCAGTTCTTC. The V call is TRBV5-6, the J call TRBJ2-1; 9 nucleotides agree with TRBD2. Germline CDR1 is SGHDT and CDR2 is YYEEEE. Germline trimming cut 1 base from V and 3 bases from J; bases unmatched to any gene: 5. The CDR3 runs to 16 residues. Complete variable domain (other parts from reference TRBV5-6 and TRBJ2-1): DAGVTQSPTHLIKTRGQQVTLRCSPKSGHDTVSWYQQALGQGPQFIFQYYEEEERQRGNFPDRFSGHQFPNYSSELNVNALLLGDSALYLCASSLLAGAVYNEQFFGPGTRLTVL.

This rearrangement joins TRBV29-1 to TRBJ2-5; D is uncertain. Per germline, CDR1 SQVTM and CDR2 ANQGSEA. Trimming shortened V by 3 bases and J by 7 bases, and 12 bases separated the two germline ends. CDR3 length equals 12 residues. The CDR3 DNA sequence: TGCAGCGTTGATCGGAAACCGGGGACCCAGTACTTC. Translating it yields CSVDRKPGTQYF.

This chain connects TRBV11-2 to TRBJ1-1; D not resolved. Deletions cut 0 bases from V and 1 base from J, with 6 bases between. The germline CDR1 and CDR2 sequences are SGHAT and FQNNGV. The length of the CDR3 is 14 residues. The CDR3 DNA follows: TGTGCCAGCAGCTTAGAGCGGGGGAACACTGAAGCTTTCTTT. Protein: CASSLERGNTEAFF.

This clone occurred once. The rearrangement links TRBV29-1 to TRBJ2-7; D is undetermined. The germline CDR1 and CDR2 sequences are SQVTM and ANQGSEA. The CDR3 runs 13 residues. With 3 bases removed from V and 3 bases from J, the gap between germline ends came to 12 bases. CDR3 loop: CSVDSGNDYEQYF. DNA for the CDR3: TGCAGCGTTGACTCGGGTAACGACTACGAGCAGTACTTC.

This chain connects TRBV10-3 to TRBJ1-4, with D perhaps matching TRBD1 (6 bases). CDR3 size: 12 residues. Between the trimmed V and J ends, which lost 8 bases and 11 bases, there was a span of 15 bases. Germline CDR1 is ENHRY and CDR2 is SYGVKD. The CDR3 here is CAIGGSLGKLFF. CDR3 in DNA: TGTGCCATCGGGGGCAGCCTGGGGAAACTGTTTTTT.

This clone was detected only a few times. This sequence joins TRBV5-1 and TRBJ2-3; TRBD1 agrees at 9 bases. V trimming: 4 bases; J trimming: 1 base; junction bases outside the gene matches: 4. This CDR3 spans 15 amino acids. Germline lookup yields CDR1 SGHRS and CDR2 YFSETQ. CDR3 coding DNA: TGCGCCAGCAGCGTGGGACAGGGAGGCACAGATACGCAGTATTTT. Translated: CASSVGQGGTDTQYF.

The chain uses TRBV2 and TRBJ2-1; the D gene is possibly TRBD2 (7 bases). Germline-derived CDR1 and CDR2 are SNHLY and FYNNEI. V was clipped by 8 bases and J by 1 base, with 15 bases between them. This CDR3 contains 15 residues. The CDR3: CASRGGGLSYNEQFF. CDR3 coding DNA: TGTGCCAGCCGAGGGGGAGGGCTTTCCTACAATGAGCAGTTCTTC.

The V gene is TRBV11-2, the J gene TRBJ1-2, with 8 positions matching TRBD1. V trimming: 1 base; J trimming: 7 bases; junction bases outside the gene matches: 14. Per germline, CDR1 SGHAT and CDR2 FQNNGV. The CDR3 runs 17 residues. The CDR3 sequence: CASSLVGQGALIVGYTF. CDR3 nucleotide sequence: TGTGCCAGCAGCTTAGTAGGGCAGGGGGCGCTCATAGTTGGCTACACCTTC.

The J gene is TRBJ2-5, the V gene TRBV12-2; whether TRBD2, the table's D call, matches the DNA was not checked. TRBV12-2 is a recognized pseudogene. The CDR3 extends over 14 amino acids. DNA for the CDR3: TGTGCAAGTCGTTCGGGGGGAGAACAAGAGACCCAGTACTTC. Translation: CASRSGGEQETQYF.

The V and J genes are TRBV5-1 and TRBJ2-7; D is possibly TRBD1 (5 bases). The germline V gene has CDR1 SGHRS and CDR2 YFSETQ. The CDR3 is made up of 13 amino acids. V was clipped by 1 base and J by 7 bases, with 12 bases between them. The CDR3 loop is CASSLYGASEQYF. The CDR3 coding sequence is TGCGCCAGCAGCTTGTATGGGGCGTCTGAGCAGTACTTC.

The chain has TRBV28 and TRBJ2-3; 8 bases match TRBD2. Germline CDR1 MDHEN, CDR2 SYDVKM. There are 14 residues in the CDR3. With V trimmed by 8 bases and J by 4 bases, 8 bases remained unmatched. The CDR3 DNA follows: TGTGCCAGCGAGAGCGGGAGAAAGGCAGATACGCAGTATTTT. Protein: CASESGRKADTQYF. Full variable domain (outside the CDR3, taken from reference TRBV28 and TRBJ2-3): DVKVTQSSRYLVKRTGEKVFLECVQDMDHENMFWYRQDPGLGLRLIYFSYDVKMKEKGDIPEGYSVSREKKERFSLILESASTNQTSMYLCASESGRKADTQYFGPGTRLTVL.

CDR3 region: CASTHGQGRNRNQPQHF. The DNA for the CDR3 is TGTGCCAGCACCCACGGACAGGGGCGAAATAGAAATCAGCCCCAGCATTTT. This chain joins TRBV5-8 and TRBJ1-5, with 9 bases that match TRBD1. The CDR3 runs to 17 residues. The junction had 14 bases not matched to a gene; V was cut back by 6 bases and J by 4 bases. The germline CDR1 and CDR2 sequences are SGHTS and YDEGEE.

The chain recombines TRBV5-6 with TRBJ1-4, with TRBD1 identical over 7 bases. CDR1 SGHDT and CDR2 YYEEEE come from the germline V gene. J gave up 5 bases and V 4 bases, and 5 bases lay outside the gene matches. The CDR3 loop spans 14 amino acids. CDR3 nucleotides: TGTGCCAGCAGCCCGGACAGGAAAAATGAAAAACTGTTTTTT. It yields the protein CASSPDRKNEKLFF. The whole variable domain, filled in from reference TRBV5-6 and TRBJ1-4, reads DAGVTQSPTHLIKTRGQQVTLRCSPKSGHDTVSWYQQALGQGPQFIFQYYEEEERQRGNFPDRFSGHQFPNYSSELNVNALLLGDSALYLCASSPDRKNEKLFFGSGTQLSVL.

The chain uses TRBV5-1 and TRBJ2-2; the match to TRBD1 covers 9 bases. The CDR3 totals 15 residues. V shed 5 bases and J 4 bases; nucleotides not matched to a gene: 6. In germline, CDR1 is SGHRS, CDR2 YFSETQ. The CDR3 loop reads CASRQGASGTGELFF. In DNA form, the CDR3 reads TGCGCCAGCAGACAGGGGGCTAGCGGCACCGGGGAGCTGTTTTTT.

This clone was found many times. The rearrangement links TRBV2 to TRBJ2-3; D is uncertain. This CDR3 comprises 13 residues. The V end was cut by 7 bases, the J end by 1 base, with 9 bases between. CDR1 is SNHLY and CDR2 is FYNNEI in the germline V gene. The CDR3 DNA follows: TGTGCCAGCAATGACGTCGGCACAGATACGCAGTATTTT. This codes for CASNDVGTDTQYF. Looking up the rest from reference TRBV2 and TRBJ2-3 gives the full variable domain: EPEVTQTPSHQVTQMGQEVILRCVPISNHLYFYWYRQILGQKVEFLVSFYNNEISEKSEIFDDQFSVERPDGSNFTLKIRSTKLEDSAMYFCASNDVGTDTQYFGPGTRLTVL.

The V call is TRBV6-1, the J call TRBJ2-1; 10 positions agree with TRBD1. CDR1 is MNHNS and CDR2 is SASEGT in the germline V gene. The CDR3 loop spans 15 amino acids. The junction had 7 bases not matched to a gene; V was cut back by 6 bases and J by 5 bases. CDR3 sequence: CASSDDRGPNNEQFF. DNA for the CDR3: TGTGCCAGCAGCGACGACAGGGGGCCTAACAATGAGCAGTTCTTC.

This chain links TRBV9 with TRBJ1-3; no clear D. Deletions cut 3 bases from V and 4 bases from J, with 11 bases between. Germline CDR1 reads SGDLS; CDR2 reads YYNGEE. The CDR3 covers 14 residues. The CDR3 loop reads CASSATTGGNTIYF. The CDR3 DNA follows: TGTGCCAGCAGCGCAACGACGGGAGGAAACACCATATATTTT.

The rearrangement joins TRBV7-2 to TRBJ2-7; 7 nucleotides agree with TRBD2. Trimming took 1 base from V and 4 from J; bases not matched to a gene: 7. Germline lookup yields CDR1 SGHTA and CDR2 FQGNSA. The CDR3 covers 15 residues. The DNA for the CDR3 is TGTGCCAGCAGCTTAGAAGGGACTACTGCTTACGAGCAGTACTTC. This translates into CASSLEGTTAYEQYF.

The rearrangement uses TRBV1 and TRBJ2-7; no check of the table's D call, TRBD2, against the DNA was made. TRBV1 is reported as a pseudogene. CDR3 length: 14 amino acids. The CDR3 DNA is TGCACCAGCAGCCAAGGTCGACTAGTCCACGAGCAGTACTTC. Protein product: CTSSQGRLVHEQYF.